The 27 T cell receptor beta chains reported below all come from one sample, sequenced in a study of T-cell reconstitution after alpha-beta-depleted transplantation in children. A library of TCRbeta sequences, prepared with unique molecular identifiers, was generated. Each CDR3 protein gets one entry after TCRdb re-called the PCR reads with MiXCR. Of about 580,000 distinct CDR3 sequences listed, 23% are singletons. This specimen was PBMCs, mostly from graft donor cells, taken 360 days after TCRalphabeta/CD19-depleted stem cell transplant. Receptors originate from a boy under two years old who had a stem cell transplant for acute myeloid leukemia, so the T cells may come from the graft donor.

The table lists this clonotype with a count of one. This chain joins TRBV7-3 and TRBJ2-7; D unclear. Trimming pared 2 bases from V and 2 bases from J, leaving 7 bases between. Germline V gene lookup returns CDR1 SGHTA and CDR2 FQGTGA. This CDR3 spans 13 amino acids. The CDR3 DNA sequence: TGTGCCAGCAGCTTACAGCCGGCCTACGAGCAGTACTTC. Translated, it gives CASSLQPAYEQYF.

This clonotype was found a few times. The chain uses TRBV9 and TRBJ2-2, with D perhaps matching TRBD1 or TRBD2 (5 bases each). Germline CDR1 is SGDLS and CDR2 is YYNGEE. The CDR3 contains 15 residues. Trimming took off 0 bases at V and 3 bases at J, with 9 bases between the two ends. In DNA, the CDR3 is TGTGCCAGCAGCGTAGAGGGACGTTACACCGGGGAGCTGTTTTTT. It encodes CASSVEGRYTGELFF.

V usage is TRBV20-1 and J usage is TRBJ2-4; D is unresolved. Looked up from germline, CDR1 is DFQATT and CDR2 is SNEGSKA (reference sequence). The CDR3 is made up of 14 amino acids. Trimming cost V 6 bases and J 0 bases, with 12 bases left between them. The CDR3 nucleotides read TGCAGTGCCGACACCCCCCTAGCCAAAAACATTCAGTACTTC. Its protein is CSADTPLAKNIQYF.

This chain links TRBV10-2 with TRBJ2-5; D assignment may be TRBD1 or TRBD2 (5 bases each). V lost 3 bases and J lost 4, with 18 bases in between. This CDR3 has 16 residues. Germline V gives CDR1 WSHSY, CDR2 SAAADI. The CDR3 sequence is CASSDLGTTRRETQYF. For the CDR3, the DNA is TGCGCCAGCAGTGATCTGGGGACCACAAGGAGAGAGACCCAGTACTTC.

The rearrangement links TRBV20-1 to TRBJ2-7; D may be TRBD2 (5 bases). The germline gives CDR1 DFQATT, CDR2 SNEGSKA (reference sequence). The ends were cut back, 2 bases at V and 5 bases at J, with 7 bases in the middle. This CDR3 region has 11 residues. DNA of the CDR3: TGCAGTGCTAGACGAGGGAACGAGCAGTACTTC. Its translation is CSARRGNEQYF.

CDR3 in DNA: TGCAGTGCTAAAGGACTAGCGGGGAGATACGAGCAGTACGTC. Its translation: CSAKGLAGRYEQYV. This chain joins TRBV20-1 and TRBJ2-7, with 12 bases lining up with TRBD2. The ends lost 4 bases at V and 4 bases at J; junction bases unmatched: 5. The germline CDR1 and CDR2 sequences are DFQATT and SNEGSKA (reference sequence). This CDR3 region has 14 residues.

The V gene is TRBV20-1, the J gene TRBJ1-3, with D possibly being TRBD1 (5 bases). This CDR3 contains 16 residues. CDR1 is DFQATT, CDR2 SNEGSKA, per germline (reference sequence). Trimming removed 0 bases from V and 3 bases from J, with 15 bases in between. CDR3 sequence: CSAREGGRANGNTIYF. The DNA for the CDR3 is TGCAGTGCTAGAGAGGGCGGCAGGGCAAATGGAAACACCATATATTTT.

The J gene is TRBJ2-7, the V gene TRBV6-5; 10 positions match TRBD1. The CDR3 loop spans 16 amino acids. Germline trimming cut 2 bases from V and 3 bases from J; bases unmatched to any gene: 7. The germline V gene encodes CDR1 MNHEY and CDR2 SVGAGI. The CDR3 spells CASSYAGQGTSYEQYF. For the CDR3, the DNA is TGTGCCAGCAGTTACGCGGGACAGGGGACAAGCTACGAGCAGTACTTC.

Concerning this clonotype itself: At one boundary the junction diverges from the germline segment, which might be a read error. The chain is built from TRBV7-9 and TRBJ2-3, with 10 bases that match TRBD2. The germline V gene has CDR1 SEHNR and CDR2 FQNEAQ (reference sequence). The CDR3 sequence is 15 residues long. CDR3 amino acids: CASSVAGGRTDTQYF. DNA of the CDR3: TGTGCCAGCAGCGTAGCGGGGGGTCGCACAGATACGCAGTATTTT.

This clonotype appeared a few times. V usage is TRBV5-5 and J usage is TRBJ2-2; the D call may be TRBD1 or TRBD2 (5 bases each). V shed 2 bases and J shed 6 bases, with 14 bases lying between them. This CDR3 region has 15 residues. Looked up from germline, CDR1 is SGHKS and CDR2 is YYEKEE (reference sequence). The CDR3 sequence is CASSFQGTSPGELFF. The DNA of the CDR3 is TGTGCCAGCAGCTTTCAAGGGACGAGTCCCGGGGAGCTGTTTTTT.

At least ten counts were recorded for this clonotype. The CDR3 DNA sequence: TGTGCCAGCAGCCCATCCCCCCCGGATTACAATGAGCAGTTCTTC. Residues: CASSPSPPDYNEQFF. The rearrangement links TRBV27 to TRBJ2-1; no clear D gene. Germline loops: CDR1 MNHEY, CDR2 SMNVEV (reference sequence). This CDR3 contains 15 residues. The ends were cut back, 6 bases at V and 4 bases at J, with 16 bases in the middle.

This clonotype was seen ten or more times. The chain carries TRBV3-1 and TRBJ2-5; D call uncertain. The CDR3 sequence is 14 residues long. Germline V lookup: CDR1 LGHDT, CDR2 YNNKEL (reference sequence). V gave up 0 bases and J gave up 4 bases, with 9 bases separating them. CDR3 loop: CASSQDTRPETQYF. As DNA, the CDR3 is TGTGCCAGCAGCCAAGATACCCGCCCAGAGACCCAGTACTTC.

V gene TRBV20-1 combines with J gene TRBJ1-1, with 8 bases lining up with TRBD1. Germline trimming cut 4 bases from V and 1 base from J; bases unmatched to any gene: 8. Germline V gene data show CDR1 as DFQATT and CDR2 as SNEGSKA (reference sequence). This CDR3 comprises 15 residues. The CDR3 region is CSAKSAGTGNTEAFF. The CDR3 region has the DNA TGCAGTGCTAAATCTGCCGGGACAGGGAACACTGAAGCTTTCTTT.

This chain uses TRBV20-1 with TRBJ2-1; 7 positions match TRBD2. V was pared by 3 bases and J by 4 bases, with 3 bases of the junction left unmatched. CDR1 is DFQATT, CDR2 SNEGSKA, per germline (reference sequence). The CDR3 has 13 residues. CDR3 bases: TGCAGTGCTAGTCTGCGGGGGTACAATGAGCAGTTCTTC. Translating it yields CSASLRGYNEQFF.

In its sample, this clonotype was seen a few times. Here the CDR3 DNA reads TGTGCCAGCAGCTTAGTAAGGGGGACCCAAGAGACCCAGTACTTC. Translation gives CASSLVRGTQETQYF. The rearrangement links TRBV7-2 to TRBJ2-5; D might be TRBD1 (6 bases). The CDR3 loop spans 15 amino acids. Trimming left V 1 base short and J 1 base short, with 10 bases between. From germline, CDR1 is SGHTA and CDR2 FQGNSA.

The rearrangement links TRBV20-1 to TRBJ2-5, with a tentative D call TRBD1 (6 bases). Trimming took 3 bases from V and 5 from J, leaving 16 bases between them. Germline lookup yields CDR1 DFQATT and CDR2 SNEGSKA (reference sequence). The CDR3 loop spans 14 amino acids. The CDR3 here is CSARTPGAWETQYF. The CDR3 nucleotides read TGCAGTGCTAGGACTCCAGGGGCTTGGGAGACCCAGTACTTC.

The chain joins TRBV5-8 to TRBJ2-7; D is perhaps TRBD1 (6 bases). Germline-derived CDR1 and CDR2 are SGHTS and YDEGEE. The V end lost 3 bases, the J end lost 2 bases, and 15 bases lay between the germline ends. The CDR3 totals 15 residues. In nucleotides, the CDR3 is TGTGCCAGCAGCTCTACAGGGTACCCTACCTACGAGCAGTACTTC. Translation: CASSSTGYPTYEQYF.

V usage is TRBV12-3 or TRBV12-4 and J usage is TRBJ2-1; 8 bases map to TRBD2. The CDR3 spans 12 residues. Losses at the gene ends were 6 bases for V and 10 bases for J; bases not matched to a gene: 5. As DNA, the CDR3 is TGTGCCAGCAGGGGTAGCGGGGTAGAGCAGTTCTTC. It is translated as CASRGSGVEQFF.

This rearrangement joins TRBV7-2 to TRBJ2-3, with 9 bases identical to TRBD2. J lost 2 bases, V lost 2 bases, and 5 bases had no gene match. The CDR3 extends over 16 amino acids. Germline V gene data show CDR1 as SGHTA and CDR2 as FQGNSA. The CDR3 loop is CASSLRLAGYTDTQYF. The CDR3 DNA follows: TGTGCCAGCAGCTTAAGGCTAGCGGGGTACACAGATACGCAGTATTTT.

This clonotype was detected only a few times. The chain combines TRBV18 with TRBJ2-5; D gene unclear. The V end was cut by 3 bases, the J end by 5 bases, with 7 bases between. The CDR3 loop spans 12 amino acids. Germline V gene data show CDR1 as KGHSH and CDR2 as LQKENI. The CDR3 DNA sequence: TGTGCCAGCTCACCGGGGATGGAGACCCAGTACTTC. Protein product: CASSPGMETQYF.

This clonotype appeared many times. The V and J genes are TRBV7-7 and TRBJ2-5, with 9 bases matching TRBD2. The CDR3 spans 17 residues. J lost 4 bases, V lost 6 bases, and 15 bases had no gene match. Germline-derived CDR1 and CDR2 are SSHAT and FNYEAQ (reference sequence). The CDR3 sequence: CASSPEWLAGNLETQYF. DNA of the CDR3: TGTGCCAGCAGTCCGGAATGGCTAGCGGGGAATCTAGAGACCCAGTACTTC.

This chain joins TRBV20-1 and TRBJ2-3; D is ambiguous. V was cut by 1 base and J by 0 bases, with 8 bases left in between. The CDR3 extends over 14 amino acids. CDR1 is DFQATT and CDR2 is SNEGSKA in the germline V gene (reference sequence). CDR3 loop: CSARVQPSTDTQYF. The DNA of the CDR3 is TGCAGTGCTAGAGTACAGCCCAGCACAGATACGCAGTATTTT.

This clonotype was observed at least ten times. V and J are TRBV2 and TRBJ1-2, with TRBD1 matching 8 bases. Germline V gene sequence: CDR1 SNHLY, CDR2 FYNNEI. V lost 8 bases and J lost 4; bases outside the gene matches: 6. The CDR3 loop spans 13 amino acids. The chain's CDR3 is CASSTGALYGYTF. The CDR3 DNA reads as TGTGCCAGCTCGACAGGGGCCCTCTATGGCTACACCTTC.

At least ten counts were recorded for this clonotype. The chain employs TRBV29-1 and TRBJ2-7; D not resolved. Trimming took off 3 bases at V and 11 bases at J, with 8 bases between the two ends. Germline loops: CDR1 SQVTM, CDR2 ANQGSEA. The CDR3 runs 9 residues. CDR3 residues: CSVEGRKYV. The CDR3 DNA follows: TGCAGCGTTGAGGGTAGGAAGTACGTC.

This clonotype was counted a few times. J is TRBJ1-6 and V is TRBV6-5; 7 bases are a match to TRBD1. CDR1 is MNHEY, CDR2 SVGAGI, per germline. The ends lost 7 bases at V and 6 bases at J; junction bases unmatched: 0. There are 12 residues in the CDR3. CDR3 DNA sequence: TGTGCCAGCAAGGGGGCTAATTCACCCCTCCACTTT. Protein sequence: CASKGANSPLHF.

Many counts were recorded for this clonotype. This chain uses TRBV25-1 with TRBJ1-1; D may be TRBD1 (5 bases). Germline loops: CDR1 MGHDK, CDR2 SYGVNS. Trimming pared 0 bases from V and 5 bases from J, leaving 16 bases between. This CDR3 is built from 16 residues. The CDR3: CASSEYPTREATEAFF. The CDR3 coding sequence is TGTGCCAGCAGTGAATATCCAACCAGGGAGGCAACTGAAGCTTTCTTT.

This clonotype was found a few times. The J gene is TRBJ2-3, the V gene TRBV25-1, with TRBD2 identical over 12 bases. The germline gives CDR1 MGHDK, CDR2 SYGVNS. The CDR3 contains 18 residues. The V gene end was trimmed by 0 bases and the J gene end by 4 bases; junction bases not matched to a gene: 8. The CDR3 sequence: CASSEYSVTSGGADTQYF. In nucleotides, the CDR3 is TGTGCCAGCAGTGAATATTCTGTGACTAGCGGGGGAGCAGATACGCAGTATTTT. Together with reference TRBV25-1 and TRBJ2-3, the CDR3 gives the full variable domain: EADIYQTPRYLVIGTGKKITLECSQTMGHDKMYWYQQDPGMELHLIHYSYGVNSTEKGDLSSESTVSRIRTEHFPLTLESARPSHTSQYLCASSEYSVTSGGADTQYFGPGTRLTVL.